The rows below give T cell receptor beta chains drawn from one sample of a study of blood T cell repertoires in COVID-19. The method was immunoSEQ multiplex PCR; TCRdb's version includes in-frame clones alone and lacks a portion of them. The sample records 120,000 to 150,000 clones, around 90% being singletons. Sequencing input: peripheral blood. Receptor source: a man aged 60-69 years with active or convalescent COVID-19. CDR3s include the opening cysteine and the closing phenylalanine or tryptophan. D genes are given only for firm matches. The size field is filled for only some rows; it gives once, few, many or a size class.

j_gene	abundance	d_gene	v_gene	CDR3nt	CDR3aa
TRBJ1-4	few	-	TRBV11-2	TGTGCCAGCAGCTTAGCAGGGGCAACTAATGAAAAACTGTTTTTT	CASSLAGATNEKLFF
TRBJ2-7	-	TRBD2	TRBV19	TGTGCCAGTAGTATATGGCTAGCGGGTGCATACTACGAGCAGTACTTC	CASSIWLAGAYYEQYF
TRBJ2-7	-	-	TRBV6-1	TGTGCCAGCAGTGAACGGCCGGGGTCCTACGAGCAGTACTTC	CASSERPGSYEQYF
TRBJ1-1	-	TRBD1	TRBV7-9	TGTGCCAGCAGCCAGACAGGGGGCGCGGGAACTGAAGCTTTCTTT	CASSQTGGAGTEAFF
TRBJ1-6	-	-	TRBV18	TGTGCCAGCTCACCTTACAGGGCGCAGGAGAATTCACCCCTCCACTTT	CASSPYRAQENSPLHF
TRBJ2-3	-	TRBD2	TRBV2	TGTGCCAGCACCCTCGGGACTAGCGGGTCTCGCACAGATACGCAGTATTTT	CASTLGTSGSRTDTQYF
TRBJ2-3	-	TRBD1	TRBV4-3	TGCGCCAGCAGCCATGATTGGGACAGGGAGTGGGCAGATACGCAGTATTTT	CASSHDWDREWADTQYF
TRBJ2-3	-	TRBD1	TRBV11-2	TGTGCCAGCAGCTTAGTTACCCTTGGGACAGGGGGAACAGATACGCAGTATTTT	CASSLVTLGTGGTDTQYF
TRBJ2-3	-	-	TRBV15	TGTGCCACCAGCAGAGATGCGACAGGTGGGCAGTATTTT	CATSRDATGGQYF
TRBJ2-5	-	TRBD1	TRBV24-1	TGTGCCACCAGTGAAACAGGGGGCGCAGGGGAGACCCAGTACTTC	CATSETGGAGETQYF
TRBJ1-5	-	TRBD1	TRBV7-2	TGTGCCAGCAGCTTACGGGCAGGGGGAAATCAGCCCCAGCATTTT	CASSLRAGGNQPQHF
TRBJ2-1	-	TRBD2	TRBV5-1	TGCGCCAGCAGAATTAGCGGGGCGAGCTCCTACAATGAGCAGTTCTTC	CASRISGASSYNEQFF
TRBJ2-5	-	TRBD1	TRBV29-1	TGCAGCGTTGCCCCCGGGACAGGGTTGGAGACCCAGTACTTC	CSVAPGTGLETQYF
TRBJ2-1	-	-	TRBV6-5	TGTGCCAGCATGGAGCGGAGCTCCTACAATGAGCAGTTCTTC	CASMERSSYNEQFF
TRBJ1-3	-	TRBD1	TRBV28	TGTGCCAGCAGTTTAGCGGGGACAGGGGGAAACACCATATATTTT	CASSLAGTGGNTIYF
TRBJ1-6	-	-	TRBV18	TGTGCCAGCTCACCACCGAAGGGGGTGCACCAAAATTCACCCCTCCACTTT	CASSPPKGVHQNSPLHF
TRBJ2-3	-	-	TRBV12-2	TGTGCAAGTCGCTTCGGGGGAGCTTTGAGGGGCACAGATACGCAGTATTTT	CASRFGGALRGTDTQYF
TRBJ2-7	-	TRBD2	TRBV18	TGTGCCAGCTCACCTCTGGGACTAGCGGACTACGAGCAGTACTTC	CASSPLGLADYEQYF
TRBJ1-2	-	TRBD1	TRBV2	TGTGCCAGCAGTCCGGGACAGTATGGCTACACCTTC	CASSPGQYGYTF
TRBJ2-7	few	TRBD1	TRBV28	TGTGCCAGCAGGACGGGACAGGCCTACGAGCAGTACTTC	CASRTGQAYEQYF
TRBJ2-1	-	-	TRBV5-1	TGCGCCAGCGGAATTATGGGAGGTAGTGGGTATGAGCAGTTCTTC	CASGIMGGSGYEQFF
TRBJ1-1	-	TRBD1	TRBV6-5	TGTGCCAGCATGGGACAGGGGGCGGGGGACACTGAAGCTTTCTTT	CASMGQGAGDTEAFF
TRBJ1-1	few	TRBD1	TRBV7-9	TGTGCCAGCAGCCTAGGGGGCTTTGAAGCTTTCTTT	CASSLGGFEAFF
TRBJ2-5	-	-	TRBV6-5	TGTGCCAGCAGAGGACAGAAGCCTCGGGAGACCCAGTACTTC	CASRGQKPRETQYF
TRBJ2-2	-	-	TRBV28	TGTGCCAGCAGTTTGTCAGGGCGAACCGGGGAGCTGTTTTTT	CASSLSGRTGELFF
TRBJ2-1	once	-	TRBV7-9	TGTGCCAGCAGCTTAGAGGGGGAAGGACCCTGGGCGGTCGGGGTCTTC	CASSLEGEGPWAVGVF
TRBJ1-4	-	-	TRBV7-9	TGTGCCAGCAGCCAAGTGGCGGGTGGCGAAAAACTGTTTTTT	CASSQVAGGEKLFF
TRBJ2-1	-	TRBD1	TRBV28	TGTGCCAGCAGTTTGTATGGGACAGCCTACAATGAGCAGTTCTTC	CASSLYGTAYNEQFF
TRBJ2-1	-	-	TRBV28	TGTGCCAGCGCTAGCGCCGCTTTCTACAATGAGCAGTTCTTC	CASASAAFYNEQFF
TRBJ2-5	-	-	TRBV5-6	TGTGCCAGCAGCTGGCAGGTCCAAGAGACCCAGTACTTC	CASSWQVQETQYF
TRBJ2-5	-	TRBD1	TRBV5-1	TGCGCCAGCAGCCTCAGGGGGCGCGTGGAGACCCAGTACTTC	CASSLRGRVETQYF
TRBJ2-5	-	TRBD2	TRBV7-9	TGTGCCAGCAGCTTAGTTCGGGGGGGATTTCGAGAGACCCAGTACTTC	CASSLVRGGFRETQYF
TRBJ2-7	-	TRBD2	TRBV11-2	TGTGCCAGCAGCCTACGACTAGCGGGTAACTACGAGCAGTACTTC	CASSLRLAGNYEQYF
TRBJ2-1	once	TRBD1	TRBV23-1	TGCGCCAGCACCGGGACAGGGAGCCCTAATGAGCAGTTCTTC	CASTGTGSPNEQFF
TRBJ1-1	-	-	TRBV3-1/TRBV3-2	TGTGCCAGCAGCCACTCGACAGGGAACACTGAAGCTTTCTTT	CASSHSTGNTEAFF
TRBJ1-5	-	TRBD1	TRBV4-1	TGCGCCAGCAGCCAGAGCAAAAGGGGGCTTGGGAATCAGCCCCAGCATTTT	CASSQSKRGLGNQPQHF
TRBJ2-4	-	TRBD1	TRBV3-1/TRBV3-2	TGTGCCAACGAGCGGGTTTCGGACAGGGTAACTAAGGGAGCCAAAAACATTCAGTACTTC	CANERVSDRVTKGAKNIQYF
TRBJ2-5	-	-	TRBV5-1	TGCGCCAGCAGCTTGGGTCAAACAGTGATTAAAGAGACCCAGTACTTC	CASSLGQTVIKETQYF
TRBJ1-1	-	-	TRBV10-3	TGTGCCATCAGCCAGGGTCTATCGAACACTGAAGCTTTCTTT	CAISQGLSNTEAFF